These 10 T cell receptor beta chains originate from one sample sequenced in a study of T cells in localized non-small cell lung cancer. Sequenced by immunoSEQ multiplex PCR; TCRdb stores in-frame clones only, minus some. The repertoire holds 10,000 to 15,000 clones, with approximately 87% as singletons. Source: peripheral blood, taken before any cancer treatment. All receptors derive from a male donor aged 60 or over with stage I lung adenocarcinoma.

The chain uses TRBV2 and TRBJ2-5; D possibly corresponds to TRBD1 (5 bases). This CDR3 comprises 17 residues. Per the germline V gene, CDR1 is SNHLY and CDR2 is FYNNEI. V was pared by 1 base and J by 4 bases, with 19 bases between. The CDR3 DNA sequence: TGTGCCAGCAGTGAAGGCCAGATCAGGGTTTTAGGAGAGACCCAGTACTTC. This codes for CASSEGQIRVLGETQYF.

The genes are TRBV4-2 and TRBJ1-6; D is undetermined. V was pared by 4 bases and J by 5 bases, with 12 bases between. The CDR3 extends over 15 amino acids. The germline CDR1 and CDR2 sequences are LGHNA and YNFKEQ. The CDR3: CASSREEADNSPLHF. Written as DNA, the CDR3 is TGTGCCAGCAGCCGGGAGGAAGCAGATAATTCACCCCTCCACTTT.

This chain joins TRBV7-2 and TRBJ2-5; D is perhaps TRBD1 or TRBD2 (5 bases each). Germline V CDR1 and CDR2: SGHTA, FQGNSA. Trimming shortened V by 5 bases and J by 5 bases, and 18 bases separated the two germline ends. CDR3 length equals 15 residues. The CDR3 loop reads CASSLWGSLQETQYF. CDR3 coding DNA: TGTGCCAGCAGCCTCTGGGGGTCCCTCCAGGAGACCCAGTACTTC.

The genes are TRBV7-2 and TRBJ1-5; D gene ambiguous. This CDR3 spans 13 amino acids. Germline V gives CDR1 SGHTA, CDR2 FQGNSA. Trimming took off 2 bases at V and 3 bases at J, with 5 bases between the two ends. CDR3 nucleotides: TGTGCCAGCAGCTTAAATCACAATCAGCCCCAGCATTTT. Translated: CASSLNHNQPQHF.

The chain couples TRBV5-6 to TRBJ2-7; D is unresolved. This CDR3 region has 12 residues. V was clipped by 2 bases and J by 5 bases, with 8 bases between them. Germline lookup yields CDR1 SGHDT and CDR2 YYEEEE. The CDR3 DNA sequence: TGTGCCAGCAGCTTTTGGGGAAACGAGCAGTACTTC. Translating gives CASSFWGNEQYF.

This rearrangement joins TRBV4-2 to TRBJ2-1; 12 nucleotides match TRBD2. V gave up 1 base and J gave up 9 bases; unmatched junction bases: 10. The germline gives CDR1 LGHNA, CDR2 YNFKEQ. The CDR3 is 17 amino acids. The CDR3 loop reads CASSQASLAGGPGEQFF. CDR3 coding DNA: TGTGCCAGCAGCCAAGCCTCCCTAGCGGGGGGGCCAGGTGAGCAGTTCTTC.

In this sample, this clone turned up once. The chain combines TRBV29-1 with TRBJ1-1, with D maybe TRBD1 (5 bases). V was clipped by 4 bases and J by 0 bases, with 15 bases between them. CDR3 length: 15 amino acids. In germline, CDR1 is SQVTM, CDR2 ANQGSEA. In nucleotides, the CDR3 is TGCAGCGTTGCAGCGTGGGAGGGGATGAACACTGAAGCTTTCTTT. Its protein is CSVAAWEGMNTEAFF.

The chain employs TRBV7-2 and TRBJ2-7; possibly TRBD2 for D (5 bases). V shed 2 bases and J shed 7 bases, with 30 bases lying between them. Germline V lookup: CDR1 SGHTA, CDR2 FQGNSA. The CDR3 runs 19 residues. CDR3 protein: CASSLIAGVWIGRVGEQYF. The CDR3 DNA reads TGTGCCAGCAGCTTAATCGCTGGGGTTTGGATCGGGCGGGTCGGGGAGCAGTACTTC.

The chain links TRBV5-1 to TRBJ2-4; 8 bases are shared with TRBD1. The germline V gene has CDR1 SGHRS and CDR2 YFSETQ. The length of the CDR3 is 14 residues. V dropped 4 bases and J dropped 7; count of bases not matched to a gene: 7. The CDR3 sequence: CASSGGQGRNIQYF. CDR3 coding DNA: TGCGCCAGCAGCGGCGGACAGGGAAGGAACATTCAGTACTTC.

This clone was observed a single time. This rearrangement joins TRBV30 to TRBJ1-3, with D hard to call. This CDR3 spans 13 amino acids. Trimming pared 4 bases from V and 4 bases from J, leaving 11 bases between. Germline assignment: CDR1 GTSNPN and CDR2 SVGIG (reference sequence). The CDR3 sequence: CAWTLAGGNTIYF. CDR3 coding DNA: TGTGCCTGGACATTGGCGGGCGGAAACACCATATATTTT.